This TCR beta chain was captured in a study of chemoradiotherapy in HPV16-positive cancers. Study outcomes and limitations: Candidate HPV-specific clones and E7-related TCR motifs grew in tumor during treatment.

Measured with immunoSEQ multiplex PCR; TCRdb has only the in-frame clones, and not every one. This sample has about 17,000 clones, with approximately 90% found just once. Concerning this clone itself: The antigen is not known.

This CDR3 comprises 18 residues. Germline CDR1 SNHLY, CDR2 FYNNEI. The trim removed 6 bases at V and 0 bases at J, leaving 14 bases unmatched. This sample comprised blood, obtained from a patient who underwent chemoradiotherapy. J is TRBJ2-7 and V is TRBV2; the match to TRBD2 covers 10 bases. This clonotype was sampled from a human donor with HPV-associated anogenital cancer. The CDR3 bases are TGTGCCAGCAGACCAGGGCCAGTGGCTAGCGGGGGCTCCTACGAGCAGTACTTC. This gives the protein CASRPGPVASGGSYEQYF.